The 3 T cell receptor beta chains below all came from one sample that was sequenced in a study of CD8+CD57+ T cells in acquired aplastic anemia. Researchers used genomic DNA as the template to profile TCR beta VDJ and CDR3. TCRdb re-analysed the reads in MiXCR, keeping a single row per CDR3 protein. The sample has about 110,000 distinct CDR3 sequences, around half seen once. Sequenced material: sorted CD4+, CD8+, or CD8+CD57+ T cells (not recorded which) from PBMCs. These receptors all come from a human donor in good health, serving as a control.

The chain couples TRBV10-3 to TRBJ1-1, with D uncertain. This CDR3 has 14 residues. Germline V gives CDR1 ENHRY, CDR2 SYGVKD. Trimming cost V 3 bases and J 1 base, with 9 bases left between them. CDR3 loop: CAISEGITNTEAFF. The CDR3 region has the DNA TGTGCCATCAGTGAAGGAATAACGAACACTGAAGCTTTCTTT.

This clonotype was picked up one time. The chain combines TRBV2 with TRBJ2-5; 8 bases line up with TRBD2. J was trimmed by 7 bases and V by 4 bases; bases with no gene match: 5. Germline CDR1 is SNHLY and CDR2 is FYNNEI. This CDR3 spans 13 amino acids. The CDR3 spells CASSVGLEGTQYF. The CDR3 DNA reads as TGTGCCAGCAGTGTGGGACTAGAGGGGACCCAGTACTTC. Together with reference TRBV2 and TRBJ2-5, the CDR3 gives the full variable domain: EPEVTQTPSHQVTQMGQEVILRCVPISNHLYFYWYRQILGQKVEFLVSFYNNEISEKSEIFDDQFSVERPDGSNFTLKIRSTKLEDSAMYFCASSVGLEGTQYFGPGTRLLVL.

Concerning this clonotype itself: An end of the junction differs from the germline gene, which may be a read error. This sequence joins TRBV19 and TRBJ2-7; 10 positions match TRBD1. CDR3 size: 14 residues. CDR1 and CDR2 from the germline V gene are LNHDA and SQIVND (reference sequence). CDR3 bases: TGTGCCAGTAGTCCGGGACAGGGGCCACTCGAGCAGTACTTT. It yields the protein CASSPGQGPLEQYF.